Below, 24 T cell receptor beta chains from the same sample are listed, as sequenced in a study of T cells in Graves' hyperthyroidism and ophthalmopathy. The source material, RNA transcripts, was used to amplify TCR beta CDR3 regions. When the TCR CDR3 underwent first-round RT-PCR, the HTBI primer set was used. TCRdb called the multiplex PCR reads again in MiXCR, with one record for every CDR3 protein. The sample carries over 450,000 distinct CDR3 sequences, approximately 15% recorded once. The sequenced material came from blood. These receptors originate from a woman between 18 and 29 years old with Graves' hyperthyroidism.

This clonotype showed up many times. The rearrangement uses TRBV12-3 or TRBV12-4 and TRBJ2-3; 8 bases are shared with TRBD2. There are 14 residues in the CDR3. The V segment lost 3 bases and the J segment 4 bases; nucleotides outside the gene matches: 3. In DNA, the CDR3 is TGTGCCAGCAGTTTTAGCGGGATCGCAGATACGCAGTATTTT. Amino acid sequence: CASSFSGIADTQYF.

V gene TRBV7-9 combines with J gene TRBJ2-1; TRBD2 matches 8 bases. The CDR3 is 16 residues long. Germline V CDR1 and CDR2: SEHNR, FQNEAQ (reference sequence). V shed 5 bases, J shed 8 bases, and the junction held 14 bases outside the gene matches. CDR3 protein: CASSLPGGGQKDEQFF. DNA for the CDR3: TGTGCCAGCAGCCTCCCCGGGGGGGGGCAGAAAGATGAGCAGTTCTTC.

In regard to this clonotype: A much larger clone differs from this one at a single base, so this may be a read error. The rearrangement uses TRBV29-1 and TRBJ1-1; D uncertain. The CDR3 has 13 residues. In germline, CDR1 is SQVTM, CDR2 ANQGSEA. V dropped 6 bases and J dropped 0 bases, with 11 bases sitting between them. CDR3 loop: CSVIWLVNTEAFF. The CDR3 DNA sequence: TGCAGCGTCATTTGGTTAGTGAACACTGAAGCTTTCTTT. Filled out from reference TRBV29-1 and TRBJ1-1, the complete variable domain reads SAVISQKPSRDICQRGTSLTIQCQVDSQVTMMFWYRQQPGQSLTLIATANQGSEATYESGFVIDKFPISRPNLTFSTLTVSNMSPEDSSIYLCSVIWLVNTEAFFGQGTRLTVV.

This clonotype was found many times. The V gene is TRBV6-1, the J gene TRBJ2-1; 15 bases fit TRBD2. Looked up from germline, CDR1 is MNHNS and CDR2 is SASEGT. Trimming took 6 bases from V and 5 from J; bases not matched to a gene: 14. The CDR3 length is 19 residues. The CDR3 loop is CASSLGLAGGRSRHNEQFF. The DNA for the CDR3 is TGTGCCAGCAGCCTCGGACTAGCGGGAGGGAGATCTCGCCACAATGAGCAGTTCTTC.

This clonotype was counted at least ten times. The gene calls are TRBV5-8 and TRBJ2-1; 9 nucleotides align to TRBD1. The CDR3 has 14 amino acids. The J segment lost 6 bases and the V segment lost 2 bases, leaving 3 bases of the junction unmatched. The germline gives CDR1 SGHTS, CDR2 YDEGEE. The CDR3 region has the DNA TGTGCCAGCAGCTTTGAGGACAGGGGCAATGAGCAGTTCTTC. This codes for CASSFEDRGNEQFF. Full variable domain (missing parts from reference TRBV5-8 and TRBJ2-1): EAGVTQSPTHLIKTRGQQATLRCSPISGHTSVYWYQQALGLGLQFLLWYDEGEERNRGNFPPRFSGRQFPNYSSELNVNALELEDSALYLCASSFEDRGNEQFFGPGTRLTVL.

The chain combines TRBV20-1 with TRBJ2-7; D is possibly TRBD1 (6 bases). CDR1 DFQATT and CDR2 SNEGSKA come from the germline V gene (reference sequence). This CDR3 spans 15 amino acids. Trimming pared 6 bases from V and 2 bases from J, leaving 20 bases between. In DNA, the CDR3 is TGCAGTGCCAGTAGACCTACAGGGCCCCCCTACGAGCAGTACGTC. Protein sequence: CSASRPTGPPYEQYV.

V is TRBV5-1 and J is TRBJ2-7; D not certain. Between the trimmed V and J ends, which lost 2 bases and 5 bases, there was a span of 11 bases. Germline V gives CDR1 SGHRS, CDR2 YFSETQ. This CDR3 has 13 amino acids. The CDR3 DNA reads as TGCGCCAGCAGCTTTTCGCCGGAGAACGAGCAGTACGTC. Its translation: CASSFSPENEQYV.

This clonotype was detected many times. This sequence joins TRBV20-1 and TRBJ2-5; D uncertain. This CDR3 spans 14 amino acids. Germline CDR1 DFQATT, CDR2 SNEGSKA (reference sequence). V shed 2 bases and J shed 3 bases, with 13 bases lying between them. CDR3 in DNA: TGCAGTGCTAGATATGACTGGCTAAAAGAGACCCAGTACTTC. Protein sequence: CSARYDWLKETQYF.

The genes are TRBV4-1 and TRBJ1-1; a possible D gene is TRBD1 (5 bases). The germline V gene has CDR1 MGHRA and CDR2 YSYEKL. The CDR3 loop spans 16 amino acids. Deletions cut 4 bases from V and 0 bases from J, with 15 bases between. The CDR3 region has the DNA TGCGCCAGCAGCCCACAAGGGGCCCGTGTGAACACTGAAGCTTTCTTT. Its translation is CASSPQGARVNTEAFF.

This clonotype was seen at least ten times. The chain combines TRBV2 with TRBJ2-5; 9 nucleotides line up with TRBD2. CDR3 length: 15 amino acids. CDR1 and CDR2 from the germline V gene are SNHLY and FYNNEI. V lost 7 bases and J lost 1; bases outside the gene matches: 7. The CDR3 DNA reads as TGTGCCAGCATGCGACTAGCGGTGCCCCAAGAGACCCAGTACTTC. It translates to CASMRLAVPQETQYF.

This clonotype turned up a few times. J is TRBJ2-7 and V is TRBV6-4; 11 nucleotides align to TRBD1. Germline lookup yields CDR1 MRHNA and CDR2 SNTAGT. J was trimmed by 3 bases and V by 3 bases; bases with no gene match: 7. This CDR3 region has 16 residues. The CDR3 region is CASSEFPGQGGYEQYF. CDR3 coding DNA: TGTGCCAGCAGTGAATTCCCGGGACAGGGGGGCTACGAGCAGTACTTC.

In the case of this clonotype: The junction differs from germline at one of its ends, possibly a read error. The chain uses TRBV7-3 and TRBJ2-7; the D gene is possibly TRBD2 (5 bases). CDR1 and CDR2 (germline): SGHTA, FQGTGA. The CDR3 sequence is 13 residues long. This CDR3 is CASSLAGSYEKYF. CDR3 nucleotide sequence: TGTGCCAGCAGCTTAGCGGGCTCCTACGAGAAGTACTTC.

The rearrangement joins TRBV3-1 to TRBJ2-1; 9 nucleotides align to TRBD1. V was pared by 0 bases and J by 7 bases, with 7 bases of the junction left unmatched. The V gene's germline CDR1 is LGHDT and CDR2 YNNKEL (reference sequence). The CDR3 has 16 residues. The CDR3 nucleotides are TGTGCCAGCAGCCAAGATGGCGACAGGGGGTGGAATGAGCAGTTCTTC. Translated: CASSQDGDRGWNEQFF.

A few counts support this clonotype. The V gene is TRBV19, the J gene TRBJ2-1; 8 nucleotides match TRBD1. CDR3 length: 13 amino acids. V was pared by 5 bases and J by 6 bases, with 3 bases of the junction left unmatched. The germline V gene encodes CDR1 LNHDA and CDR2 SQIVND (reference sequence). In DNA, the CDR3 is TGTGCCAGTAGTGCCGGACAGGGCAATGAGCAGTTCTTC. As protein: CASSAGQGNEQFF.

This chain connects TRBV18 to TRBJ2-1, with 9 bases aligning to TRBD2. CDR1 is KGHSH and CDR2 is LQKENI in the germline V gene. The V segment lost 3 bases and the J segment 5 bases; nucleotides outside the gene matches: 2. The CDR3 is 14 residues long. The CDR3 DNA follows: TGTGCCAGCTCACCCCCTAGCGGGAACAATGAGCAGTTCTTC. It specifies CASSPPSGNNEQFF.

This clonotype has ten or more counts. The rearrangement joins TRBV7-3 to TRBJ2-1; TRBD1 aligns across 7 bases. The junction had 7 bases not matched to a gene; V was cut back by 4 bases and J by 1 base. The CDR3 is 16 residues long. CDR1 is SGHTA, CDR2 FQGTGA, per germline. DNA for the CDR3: TGTGCCAGCAGCTCGAGACAGGGAAGGTCCTACAATGAGCAGTTCTTC. Residues: CASSSRQGRSYNEQFF.

The rearrangement links TRBV28 to TRBJ2-5; 10 bases fit TRBD2. V trimming: 2 bases; J trimming: 4 bases; junction bases outside the gene matches: 7. The CDR3 consists of 16 residues. Per germline, CDR1 MDHEN and CDR2 SYDVKM. The CDR3 coding sequence is TGTGCCAGCAGTTTACCAGCGGGAGGGCTCGGAGAGACCCAGTACTTC. Translated, it gives CASSLPAGGLGETQYF.

This clonotype was counted ten times or more. This chain joins TRBV3-1 and TRBJ2-7; no clear D gene. Trimming removed 0 bases at V and 4 bases at J, with 7 bases between. The CDR3 runs 13 residues. Per the germline V gene, CDR1 is LGHDT and CDR2 is YNNKEL (reference sequence). The CDR3 loop reads CASSQDRRYEQYF. The CDR3 coding sequence is TGTGCCAGCAGCCAAGATAGGAGATACGAGCAGTACTTC.

This clonotype showed up just a few times. The chain recombines TRBV5-1 with TRBJ1-2; D uncertain. Germline CDR1 reads SGHRS; CDR2 reads YFSETQ. The germline V and J ends were trimmed by 2 bases and 2 bases, with 13 bases remaining between them. The CDR3 totals 15 residues. CDR3 coding DNA: TGCGCCAGCAGCTTTGGGCCACCAAAAAACTATGGCTACACCTTC. As protein: CASSFGPPKNYGYTF. Complete variable domain (other parts from reference TRBV5-1 and TRBJ1-2): KAGVTQTPRYLIKTRGQQVTLSCSPISGHRSVSWYQQTPGQGLQFLFEYFSETQRNKGNFPGRFSGRQFSNSRSEMNVSTLELGDSALYLCASSFGPPKNYGYTFGSGTRLTVV.

The V gene is TRBV29-1, the J gene TRBJ2-2; the match to TRBD2 covers 11 bases. Germline CDR1 reads SQVTM; CDR2 reads ANQGSEA. With V trimmed by 6 bases and J by 9 bases, 9 bases remained unmatched. The CDR3 extends over 14 amino acids. For the CDR3, the DNA is TGCAGCGTAATAGCGGGAGGGCTAGTCAGGGAGCTGTTTTTT. Its translation: CSVIAGGLVRELFF.

This clonotype was observed at least ten times. The rearrangement links TRBV30 to TRBJ1-6; D gene unclear. Germline CDR1 reads GTSNPN; CDR2 reads SVGIG (reference sequence). The CDR3 runs 12 residues. The germline V and J ends were trimmed by 1 base and 5 bases, with 3 bases remaining between them. The DNA for the CDR3 is TGTGCCTGGAGTGCTAATAATTCACCCCTCCACTTT. Translation: CAWSANNSPLHF.

This clonotype has ten or more counts. The chain couples TRBV24-1 to TRBJ1-5; 7 nucleotides align to TRBD1. With 0 bases clipped from V and 5 bases from J, the junction kept 12 bases outside the gene matches. The CDR3 has 18 amino acids. Germline V CDR1 and CDR2: KGHDR, SFDVKD. The CDR3 reads CATSDLISRQGIDQPQHF. In DNA form, the CDR3 reads TGTGCCACCAGTGATTTGATTTCGAGACAGGGCATCGATCAGCCCCAGCATTTT.

This clonotype was picked up many times. The chain joins TRBV12-3 or TRBV12-4 to TRBJ2-1, with 9 nucleotides matching TRBD2. The CDR3 covers 14 residues. With V trimmed by 5 bases and J by 8 bases, 7 bases remained unmatched. CDR3 protein: CASSESSGIDEQFF. The CDR3 coding sequence is TGTGCCAGCAGTGAGTCTAGCGGGATCGATGAGCAGTTCTTC.

The J gene is TRBJ1-6, the V gene TRBV2; a weak D match, TRBD1 (6 bases). Germline V lookup: CDR1 SNHLY, CDR2 FYNNEI. The CDR3 totals 17 residues. Between the trimmed V and J ends, which lost 7 bases and 0 bases, there was a span of 16 bases. CDR3 region: CASTNTGMGSYNSPLHF. The DNA for the CDR3 is TGTGCCAGCACCAATACAGGGATGGGCTCCTATAATTCACCCCTCCACTTT.